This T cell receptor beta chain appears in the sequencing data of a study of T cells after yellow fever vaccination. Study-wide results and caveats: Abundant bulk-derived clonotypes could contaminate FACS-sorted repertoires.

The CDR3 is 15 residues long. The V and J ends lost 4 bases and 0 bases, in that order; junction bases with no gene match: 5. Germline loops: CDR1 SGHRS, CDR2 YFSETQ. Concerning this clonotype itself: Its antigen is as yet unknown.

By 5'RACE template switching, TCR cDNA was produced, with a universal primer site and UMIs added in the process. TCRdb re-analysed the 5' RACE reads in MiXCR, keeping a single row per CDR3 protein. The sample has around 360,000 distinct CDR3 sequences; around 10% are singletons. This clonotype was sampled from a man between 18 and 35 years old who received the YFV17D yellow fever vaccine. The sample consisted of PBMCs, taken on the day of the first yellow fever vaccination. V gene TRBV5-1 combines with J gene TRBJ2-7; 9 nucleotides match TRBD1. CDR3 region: CASSDGTGNSYEQYV. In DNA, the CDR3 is TGCGCCAGCAGCGACGGGACAGGGAACTCCTACGAGCAGTACGTC.